This T cell receptor (beta chain) emerged from a study of Ad26.COV2.S vaccination and SARS-CoV-2 variants. Across the study: Donor joined the COV1001 Ad26.COV2.S trial arm.

Here immunoSEQ multiplex PCR was the method, and the copy in TCRdb shows in-frame clones only, minus some. The table records roughly 380,000 clones, 80% to 90% of them present only once. The junction had 3 bases not matched to a gene; V was cut back by 4 bases and J by 1 base. Germline CDR1 and CDR2: SGHVS and FNYEAQ. This CDR3 is built from 16 residues. Treatment defined: some 19 received Ad26.COV2.S at low or high dose, single or two shots; roughly five received placebo; per-sample allocation not given. After the first vaccine or placebo injection, samples were drawn on day 63. An Ad26 vector that expressed Wuhan-strain SARS-CoV-2 spike constituted the vaccine.

The V gene is TRBV7-6, the J gene TRBJ2-5; 13 bases agree with TRBD2. The origin of this receptor is a person aged 18-65 years who received the Ad26.COV2.S COVID-19 vaccine or a placebo. Specimen: peripheral blood, collected in a trial of Ad26.COV2.S vaccine versus placebo. CDR3: CASSSRLAGGQETQYF. CDR3 nucleotide sequence: TGTGCCAGCAGCTCGCGACTAGCGGGGGGCCAAGAGACCCAGTACTTC.